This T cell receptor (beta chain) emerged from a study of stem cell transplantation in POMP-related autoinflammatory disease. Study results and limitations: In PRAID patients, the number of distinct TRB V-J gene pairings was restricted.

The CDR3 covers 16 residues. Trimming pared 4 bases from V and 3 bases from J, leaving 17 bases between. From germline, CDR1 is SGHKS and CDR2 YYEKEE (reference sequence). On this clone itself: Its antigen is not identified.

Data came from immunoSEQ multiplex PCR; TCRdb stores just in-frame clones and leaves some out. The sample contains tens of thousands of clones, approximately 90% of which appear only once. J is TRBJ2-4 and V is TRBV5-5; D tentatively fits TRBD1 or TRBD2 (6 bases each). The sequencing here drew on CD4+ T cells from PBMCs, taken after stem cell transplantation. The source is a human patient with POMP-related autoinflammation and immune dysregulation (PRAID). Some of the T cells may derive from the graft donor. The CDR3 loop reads CASSNGGGFDKNIQYF. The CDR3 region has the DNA TGTGCCAGCAGCAACGGAGGGGGTTTTGACAAAAACATTCAGTACTTC.